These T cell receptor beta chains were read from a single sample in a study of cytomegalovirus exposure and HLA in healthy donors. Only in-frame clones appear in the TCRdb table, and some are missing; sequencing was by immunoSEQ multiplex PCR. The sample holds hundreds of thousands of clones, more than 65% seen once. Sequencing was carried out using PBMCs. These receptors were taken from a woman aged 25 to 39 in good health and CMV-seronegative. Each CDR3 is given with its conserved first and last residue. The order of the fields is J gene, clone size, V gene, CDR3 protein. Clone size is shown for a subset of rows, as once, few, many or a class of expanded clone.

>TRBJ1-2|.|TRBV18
CASSLGQGATINYGYTF
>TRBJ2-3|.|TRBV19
CASSISGRDTDTQYF
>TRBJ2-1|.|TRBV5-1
CASSFPRLAGVHNEQFF
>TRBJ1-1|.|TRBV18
CASSPLDTSNTEAFF
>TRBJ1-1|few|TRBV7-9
CSSHGTVNTEAFF
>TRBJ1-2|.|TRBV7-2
CASSSQGRNYGYTF
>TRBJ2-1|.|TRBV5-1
CASSLESSGYNEQFF
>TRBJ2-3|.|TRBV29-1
CSVETSGSTDTQYF
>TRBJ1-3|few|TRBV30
CAGRQFRSGNNIYF
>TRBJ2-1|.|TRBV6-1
CASRRDFSYNEQFF
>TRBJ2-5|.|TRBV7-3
CASSLSGRGETQYF
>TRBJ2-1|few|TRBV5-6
CASSLEGLYSYNEQFF
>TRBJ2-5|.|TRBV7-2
CASSLGTNQETQYF
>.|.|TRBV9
CASSPRDRAHHEQYF
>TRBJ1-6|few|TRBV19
CASSPDRGIVNSPLHF
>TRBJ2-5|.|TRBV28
CASRLIGSPGETQYF
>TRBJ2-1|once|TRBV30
CAWNYLSHNEQFF
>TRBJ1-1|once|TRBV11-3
CASSLGPGTEAFF
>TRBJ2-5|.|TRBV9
CASSRSFSSFETQYF
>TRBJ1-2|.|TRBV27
CASSRDRVNGYTF
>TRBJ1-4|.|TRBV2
CASSGLRATSNENLFF
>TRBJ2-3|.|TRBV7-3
CASSLNGGGPDTQYF
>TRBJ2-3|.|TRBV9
CASSVGAGVTTDTQYF
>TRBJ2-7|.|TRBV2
CASSVEVRDYEQYF